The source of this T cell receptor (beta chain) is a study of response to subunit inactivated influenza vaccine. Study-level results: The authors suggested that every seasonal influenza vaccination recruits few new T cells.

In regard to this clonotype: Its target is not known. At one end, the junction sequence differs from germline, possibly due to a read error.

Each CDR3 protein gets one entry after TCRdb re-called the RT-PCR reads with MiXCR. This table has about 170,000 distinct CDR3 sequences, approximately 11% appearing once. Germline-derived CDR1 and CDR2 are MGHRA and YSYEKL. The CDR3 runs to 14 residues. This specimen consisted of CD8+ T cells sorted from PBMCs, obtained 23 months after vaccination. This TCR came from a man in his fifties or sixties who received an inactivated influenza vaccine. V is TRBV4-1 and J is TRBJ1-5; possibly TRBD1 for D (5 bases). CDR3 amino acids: CASSPGTISWVQHF. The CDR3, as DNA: TGTGCCAGCAGCCCCGGGACCATCTCATGGGTCCAGCATTTT.